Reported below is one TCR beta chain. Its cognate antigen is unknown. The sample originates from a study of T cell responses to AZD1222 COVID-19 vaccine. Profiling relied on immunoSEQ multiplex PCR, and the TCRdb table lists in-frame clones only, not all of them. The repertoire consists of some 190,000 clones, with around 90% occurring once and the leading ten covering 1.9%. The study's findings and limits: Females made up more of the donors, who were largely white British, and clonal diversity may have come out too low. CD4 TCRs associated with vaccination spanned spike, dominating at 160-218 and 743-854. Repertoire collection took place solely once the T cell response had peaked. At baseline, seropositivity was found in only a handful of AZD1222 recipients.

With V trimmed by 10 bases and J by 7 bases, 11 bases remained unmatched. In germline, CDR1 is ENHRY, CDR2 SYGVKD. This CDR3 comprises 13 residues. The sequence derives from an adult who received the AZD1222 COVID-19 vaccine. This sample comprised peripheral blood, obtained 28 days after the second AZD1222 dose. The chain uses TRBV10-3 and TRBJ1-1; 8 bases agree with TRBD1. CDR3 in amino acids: CATATGDRNEAFF. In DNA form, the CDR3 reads TGTGCCACCGCGACAGGGGATAGAAATGAAGCTTTCTTT.